Listed below are T cell receptor beta chains from one sample, sequenced in a study of blood T cell repertoires in COVID-19. TCRdb keeps only in-frame clones here, not all; method: immunoSEQ multiplex PCR. This sample has about 290,000 clones; 85% occur once, and the top ten carry around 3.7%. Sample: peripheral blood. The source is a woman in her fifties or sixties with active or convalescent COVID-19. Each CDR3 is given with its conserved first and last residue. The D gene is left open where the match is weak.

D gene | J gene | CDR3 length | V gene | CDR3 protein
TRBD1 | TRBJ1-5 | 15 | TRBV19 | CASRQTGGAGQPQHF
TRBD1 | TRBJ2-4 | 16 | TRBV11-2 | CASSSTGGRGKNIQYF
. | TRBJ1-5 | 11 | TRBV29-1 | CSVQGPSSQHF
. | TRBJ2-5 | 13 | TRBV2 | CASSKEREETQYF
. | TRBJ1-5 | 15 | TRBV4-2 | CASSQVKWGDQPQHF
TRBD1 | TRBJ2-7 | 15 | TRBV27 | CASSFGQGHSYEQYF
TRBD1 | TRBJ1-5 | 14 | TRBV6-6 | CASQGAASNQPQHF
. | TRBJ1-6 | 15 | TRBV9 | CASSVEVGGQSPLHF
. | TRBJ1-5 | 17 | TRBV28 | CASSRRRGTPSNQPQHF
. | TRBJ1-4 | 13 | TRBV3-1/TRBV3-2 | CASSPGPNEKLFF
TRBD2 | TRBJ2-1 | 15 | TRBV27 | CASTLGTSGYNEQFF
. | TRBJ1-3 | 18 | TRBV2 | CASSPYLDSLISGNTIYF
TRBD1 | TRBJ2-7 | 15 | TRBV28 | CASSSGTASSYEQYF
TRBD2 | TRBJ2-5 | 15 | TRBV7-6 | CASSSQGLAEETQYF
TRBD1 | TRBJ2-5 | 15 | TRBV6-1 | CASSEGLQGWETQYF
. | TRBJ1-2 | 14 | TRBV30 | CACHKGTTNYGYTF
TRBD1 | TRBJ1-1 | 13 | TRBV2 | CASGQDLNTEAFF
. | TRBJ1-1 | 14 | TRBV28 | CASIQGGFGTEAFF
. | TRBJ2-7 | 15 | TRBV6-5 | CASRGPGTRLYEQYF
. | TRBJ1-1 | 15 | TRBV14 | CASSQVLGRNTEAFF
TRBD2 | TRBJ2-7 | 18 | TRBV29-1 | CSVEVGTSGRPSHYEQYF
. | TRBJ2-3 | 14 | TRBV24-1 | CATSDPLEGNTQYF
. | TRBJ1-6 | 15 | TRBV6-1 | CASSETGLGGSPLHF
TRBD2 | TRBJ2-7 | 14 | TRBV7-2 | CASSLIRTSHEQYF
. | TRBJ2-6 | 15 | TRBV5-4 | CASSLGLAGANVLTF
. | TRBJ1-5 | 13 | TRBV18 | CASSVDRTATQHF
. | TRBJ2-2 | 16 | TRBV4-1 | CASRDPGTTNTGELFF
. | TRBJ2-1 | 14 | TRBV3-1/TRBV3-2 | CASSSLSGYNEQFF
. | TRBJ1-3 | 15 | TRBV6-5 | CASSYSKRPGNTIYF
. | TRBJ1-1 | 14 | TRBV7-2 | CASSFLVRGAEAFF
. | TRBJ1-3 | 14 | TRBV30 | CAWSAGGSGNTIYF